The clone carrying this T cell receptor (beta chain) appeared a few times. Its target is not known. The data originate from a study of blood T cells in healthy people across ages. Study-level points and caveats: Changes seen in expanded clonotypes were possibly confounded by donor CMV status left unknown. Strong correlation linked observed beta diversity and percent naive T cells.

PCR was performed a second time for about 7 to 12 cycles using a sample-barcoded 5' primer and a J-beta primer mix. Using its own MiXCR run on the 5' RACE reads, TCRdb lists one record per CDR3 protein. The table includes approximately 730,000 distinct CDR3 sequences, approximately 43% detected once. Total RNA was isolated from each sample in quantities of at least 6 micrograms. The TCR comes from a woman aged 55-70 years in good health. Sequenced input: blood.

The DNA of the CDR3 is TGTGCCACCAGTTCCCCTAGCGGGGGGGCTATAGATACGCAGTATTTT. Its translation: CATSSPSGGAIDTQYF. The chain combines TRBV24-1 with TRBJ2-3; 12 bases agree with TRBD2. V shed 6 bases and J 5 bases; nucleotides not matched to a gene: 8. The CDR3 consists of 16 residues. Germline V gene data show CDR1 as KGHDR and CDR2 as SFDVKD.